Below are 21 T cell receptor beta chains sequenced from a single sample in a study of regulatory T cells in long-lasting Graves disease. Building the TCR beta libraries relied on iRepertoire HTBI primers, and CDR3 regions underwent Arm-PCR. TCRdb redid the calling of the multiplex PCR reads with MiXCR, one entry per CDR3 protein. Among over 450,000 distinct CDR3 sequences listed, around 13% were seen once. The time point was: newly diagnosed GD, antithyroid drugs for less than 3 months. The TCR library was made from RNA extracted from PBMCs. The sample was also linked to a second study, of T cells in Graves' hyperthyroidism and ophthalmopathy.

The sequencing here drew on peripheral blood mononuclear cells (PBMCs), taken at new diagnosis, from a patient treated with antithyroid drugs. These TCRs come from a woman in her twenties or thirties with Graves disease.

The sample holds a few counts of this clonotype. The V call is TRBV12-3 or TRBV12-4, the J call TRBJ1-2; 7 bases line up with TRBD1. Trimming removed 6 bases from V and 3 bases from J; junction bases left unmatched: 7. The CDR3 is made up of 14 amino acids. CDR3 sequence: CASRRQGSYYGYTF. In DNA form, the CDR3 reads TGTGCCAGCAGGCGACAGGGATCATACTATGGCTACACCTTC.

This clonotype was seen more than once but under ten times. This chain joins TRBV5-1 and TRBJ2-1, with 7 bases lining up with TRBD2. With 4 bases clipped from V and 8 bases from J, the junction kept 12 bases outside the gene matches. Germline-derived CDR1 and CDR2 are SGHRS and YFSETQ. There are 15 residues in the CDR3. This CDR3 reads CASSPREPVRDEQFF. CDR3 coding DNA: TGCGCCAGCAGCCCGCGGGAGCCCGTTCGCGATGAGCAGTTCTTC. The variable domain in full, completed from reference TRBV5-1 and TRBJ2-1, reads KAGVTQTPRYLIKTRGQQVTLSCSPISGHRSVSWYQQTPGQGLQFLFEYFSETQRNKGNFPGRFSGRQFSNSRSEMNVSTLELGDSALYLCASSPREPVRDEQFFGPGTRLTVL.

This clonotype was observed many times. This rearrangement joins TRBV27 to TRBJ1-1; D call uncertain. Germline V CDR1 and CDR2: MNHEY, SMNVEV (reference sequence). The V and J ends lost 4 bases and 0 bases respectively, with 9 bases between them. There are 14 residues in the CDR3. CDR3 coding DNA: TGTGCCAGCAGTTCGACTTCCCTGAACACTGAAGCTTTCTTT. The encoded protein is CASSSTSLNTEAFF.

There are many counts of this clonotype. The genes are TRBV2 and TRBJ1-5, with no clear D. CDR3 length: 18 amino acids. From germline, CDR1 is SNHLY and CDR2 FYNNEI. The V and J ends lost 4 bases and 0 bases respectively, with 19 bases between them. The CDR3 nucleotides are TGTGCCAGCAGTGTGAAAGAGAACTGGGATTATAGCAATCAGCCCCAGCATTTT. Its protein is CASSVKENWDYSNQPQHF.

This clonotype was detected many times. The CDR3 DNA follows: TGTGCCAGCAGTTTCTCAGGGGGGGCTGAGCAGTTCTTC. Its protein product is CASSFSGGAEQFF. The genes are TRBV6-2 or TRBV6-3 and TRBJ2-1; D is possibly TRBD1 or TRBD2 (7 bases each). Trimming removed 4 bases at V and 9 bases at J, with 13 bases between. Germline V gives CDR1 MNHEY, CDR2 SVGEGT. The CDR3 loop spans 13 amino acids.

The chain employs TRBV7-9 and TRBJ1-5, with a weak D call TRBD1 (6 bases). V lost 3 bases, J lost 4 bases, and 16 bases lay in between. CDR1 and CDR2 (germline): SEHNR, FQNEAQ (reference sequence). CDR3 length equals 16 residues. CDR3 region: CASSFAGGAWNQPQHF. In DNA form, the CDR3 reads TGTGCCAGCAGCTTTGCGGGGGGGGCTTGGAATCAGCCCCAGCATTTT.

This clonotype was recorded many times. In nucleotides, the CDR3 is TGCGCCAGCAGCTCCACAGGGGGAATTGAGCAGTACTTC. Its protein is CASSSTGGIEQYF. The chain carries TRBV5-1 and TRBJ2-7; 8 nucleotides agree with TRBD1. There are 13 residues in the CDR3. Germline loops: CDR1 SGHRS, CDR2 YFSETQ. V was pared by 3 bases and J by 7 bases, with 6 bases of the junction left unmatched.

This clonotype was counted ten times or more. Here the CDR3 DNA reads TGTGCCAGCAGCGATGAGGGACAGGTTCTAAACAATGAGCAGTTCTTC. Residues: CASSDEGQVLNNEQFF. V usage is TRBV9 and J usage is TRBJ2-1, with 8 positions matching TRBD1. The ends lost 3 bases at V and 5 bases at J; junction bases unmatched: 10. Germline CDR1 and CDR2: SGDLS and YYNGEE. The CDR3 runs 16 residues.

At least ten counts were recorded for this clonotype. The chain couples TRBV28 to TRBJ2-3; D possibly corresponds to TRBD2 (5 bases). Trimming pared 6 bases from V and 2 bases from J, leaving 15 bases between. CDR1 is MDHEN and CDR2 is SYDVKM in the germline V gene. CDR3 length: 15 residues. CDR3 nucleotides: TGTGCCAGCAGCGCTCAACGGCGGGTCACAGATACGCAGTATTTT. Its translation is CASSAQRRVTDTQYF.

This clonotype has at least ten counts. This chain uses TRBV19 with TRBJ2-3, with D possibly being TRBD2 (5 bases). Trimming took off 5 bases at V and 0 bases at J, with 15 bases between the two ends. This CDR3 has 16 amino acids. The V gene's germline CDR1 is LNHDA and CDR2 SQIVND (reference sequence). The CDR3 nucleotides are TGTGCCAGTAGTCCTCGGGAAGTCGCTAGCACAGATACGCAGTATTTT. It translates to CASSPREVASTDTQYF. The full variable domain, in which reference TRBV19 and TRBJ2-3 provide the parts outside the CDR3, is DGGITQSPKYLFRKEGQNVTLSCEQNLNHDAMYWYRQDPGQGLRLIYYSQIVNDFQKGDIAEGYSVSREKKESFPLTVTSAQKNPTAFYLCASSPREVASTDTQYFGPGTRLTVL.

V gene TRBV20-1 combines with J gene TRBJ1-2; no clear D gene. CDR1 is DFQATT, CDR2 SNEGSKA, per germline (reference sequence). V lost 5 bases, J lost 8 bases, and 12 bases lay in between. This CDR3 is 11 amino acids long. CDR3 loop: CSAASARGYTF. The CDR3 DNA reads TGCAGTGCTGCCAGCGCCCGGGGCTACACCTTC.

In this sample, this clonotype turned up many times. The chain recombines TRBV7-2 with TRBJ2-5, with D perhaps matching TRBD1 (5 bases). V lost 1 base and J lost 2, with 11 bases in between. CDR1 SGHTA and CDR2 FQGNSA come from the germline V gene. This CDR3 is built from 15 residues. CDR3 in amino acids: CASSLDATEQETQYF. The CDR3 nucleotides are TGTGCCAGCAGCTTAGACGCGACAGAGCAAGAGACCCAGTACTTC.

In regard to this clonotype: Since a much larger clone is just one base distant, this may be a read error. The CDR3 bases are TGTGCCAGCGGGCCCCTAGCGGCCGGGGCCGGGGAGCTGTTTTTT. Protein sequence: CASGPLAAGAGELFF. The J gene is TRBJ2-2, the V gene TRBV7-9, with 7 bases aligning to TRBD2. The CDR3 sequence is 15 residues long. The trim removed 8 bases at V and 6 bases at J, leaving 12 bases unmatched. Germline V CDR1 and CDR2: SEHNR, FQNEAQ (reference sequence).

This chain joins TRBV19 and TRBJ1-5; no clear D. The CDR3 is 16 residues long. Trimming removed 3 bases at V and 4 bases at J, with 16 bases between. Germline V gene sequence: CDR1 LNHDA, CDR2 SQIVND (reference sequence). The CDR3 DNA sequence: TGTGCCAGTAGTATCGCCTTCAACACCCTGAATCAGCCCCAGCATTTT. This encodes CASSIAFNTLNQPQHF.

Ten or more counts support this clonotype. V and J are TRBV12-3 or TRBV12-4 and TRBJ1-1; a possible D gene is TRBD1 (6 bases). The CDR3 is 13 residues long. Trimming removed 4 bases from V and 3 bases from J, with 9 bases in between. Written as DNA, the CDR3 is TGTGCCAGCAGTTGGGACACCTACACTGAAGCTTTCTTT. Amino acid sequence: CASSWDTYTEAFF.

The chain uses TRBV27 and TRBJ1-5; D unclear. The germline V and J ends were trimmed by 0 bases and 3 bases, with 6 bases remaining between them. The CDR3 totals 14 residues. The germline CDR1 and CDR2 sequences are MNHEY and SMNVEV (reference sequence). The CDR3 loop reads CASSLSDANQPQHF. In DNA, the CDR3 is TGTGCCAGCAGTTTATCGGACGCCAATCAGCCCCAGCATTTT.

The table lists this clonotype with many counts. The chain recombines TRBV28 with TRBJ2-5, with 11 bases identical to TRBD2. The CDR3 is 15 amino acids. Germline V gene data show CDR1 as MDHEN and CDR2 as SYDVKM. V gave up 3 bases and J gave up 3 bases; unmatched junction bases: 3. DNA for the CDR3: TGTGCCAGCAGTTTTGGGGGACTAGCGGAAGAGACCCAGTACTTC. This translates into CASSFGGLAEETQYF.

This clonotype was seen ten or more times. This sequence joins TRBV5-1 and TRBJ1-2; no clear D gene. V was trimmed by 4 bases and J by 5 bases, leaving 18 bases between them. The CDR3 is 15 residues long. In germline, CDR1 is SGHRS, CDR2 YFSETQ. DNA of the CDR3: TGCGCCAGCAGCCCCACCTGGGTTCATTGGTATGGCTACACCTTC. Its translation is CASSPTWVHWYGYTF.

This clonotype showed up just a few times. It is likely a read error: a sequence one base away is far more abundant. The rearrangement uses TRBV11-2 and TRBJ2-1; 13 bases agree with TRBD2. Germline V gene sequence: CDR1 SGHAT, CDR2 FQNNGV. Trimming cost V 5 bases and J 10 bases; bases outside gene matches: 14. The CDR3 runs to 17 residues. The CDR3 nucleotides are TGTGCCAGCAGCCGAAGACTAGCGGGAGGCCTGACTTACGAGCAGTTCTTC. It yields the protein CASSRRLAGGLTYEQFF. Full variable domain (missing parts from reference TRBV11-2 and TRBJ2-1): EAGVAQSPRYKIIEKRQSVAFWCNPISGHATLYWYQQILGQGPKLLIQFQNNGVVDDSQLPKDRFSAERLKGVDSTLKIQPAKLEDSAVYLCASSRRLAGGLTYEQFFGPGTRLTVL.

V usage is TRBV12-3 or TRBV12-4 and J usage is TRBJ1-1; D unresolved. There are 14 residues in the CDR3. V lost 2 bases, J lost 0 bases, and 7 bases lay in between. The CDR3 nucleotides read TGTGCCAGCAGTTTAACAGTTATGAACACTGAAGCTTTCTTT. Amino acids: CASSLTVMNTEAFF.

Only a few counts were recorded for this clonotype. The chain recombines TRBV19 with TRBJ2-7; perhaps TRBD1 as D (6 bases). The CDR3 totals 16 residues. CDR1 is LNHDA, CDR2 SQIVND, per germline (reference sequence). The V end was cut by 5 bases, the J end by 1 base, with 18 bases between. Here the CDR3 DNA reads TGTGCCAGTAGTGTCGGTAGGACAGTCCCTTCCTACGAGCAGTACTTC. As protein: CASSVGRTVPSYEQYF.